The present T cell receptor beta chain was sequenced within a study of early T cells in non-severe SARS-CoV-2 infection. Study-wide context: Sequenced material consisted of bulk RNA (from unsorted whole blood), and chains were unpaired.

Study-level findings and limits: Sequences matched to VDJdb favored anti-spike CD8 responses, while private and CD4 specificities were missed.

This clonotype was found a few times. Its specificity is not known. Individual cDNA molecules received unique molecular identifiers during library preparation. TCRdb re-called the 5' RACE reads with MiXCR, one entry per CDR3 protein. The sample contains roughly 29,000 distinct CDR3 sequences, around 6% of which appear only once. CDR3 length equals 14 residues. Germline lookup yields CDR1 SGDLS and CDR2 YYNGEE. The V and J ends lost 4 bases and 5 bases, in that order; junction bases with no gene match: 6. This clonotype was sampled from an adult who was a healthcare worker with PCR-confirmed SARS-CoV-2 infection or an uninfected control (not recorded which). The rearrangement joins TRBV9 to TRBJ2-7; 10 nucleotides align to TRBD2. Sequencing input: whole blood. Here the CDR3 reads CASSKGGTSDEQYF. The CDR3 region has the DNA TGTGCCAGCAGCAAAGGTGGGACTAGCGACGAGCAGTACTTC.